This T cell receptor beta chain is from a study of long-term antiretroviral therapy in people with HIV. Study-wide results and limits: Although diversity increased after ART, it remained lower than in transplant donor controls. When set beside controls, HIV repertoires had CDR3 length ranges that were narrower. Those clones which expanded before ART made up the dominant part of the repertoire at all time points. ART adherence, viral resistance and therapy changes were not recorded.

The germline V gene encodes CDR1 SGHKS and CDR2 YYEKEE (reference sequence). V lost 4 bases to trimming and J lost 7 bases; unmatched junction nucleotides: 5. The CDR3 covers 14 residues. Concerning this clone itself: Its antigen is not identified.

The assay, immunoSEQ v3.0, was run at survey level. Assay: immunoSEQ multiplex PCR; the TCRdb copy retains only in-frame clones and omits some. This repertoire shows 30,000 or so clones, 84% found once; its top ten account for 6.2%. The chain couples TRBV5-5 to TRBJ1-6, with 7 bases that match TRBD1. The TCR comes from a man aged 18 to 35 with HIV. Sequenced here: unsorted PBMCs, sampled 0.4 years after starting antiretroviral therapy. CDR3 loop: CASSQGQSNSPLHF. As DNA, the CDR3 is TGTGCCAGCAGCCAGGGACAGTCAAATTCACCCCTCCACTTT.